The T cell receptor beta chain described here comes from a study of tumor and adjacent non-tumor tissue in lung cancer. Study in general: Histology: around twelve adenocarcinoma, a couple of squamous cell carcinoma, 1 small cell lung cancer.

The library came from three nested PCR rounds adapted from ARM-PCR protocols. Via MiXCR, TCRdb re-called the multiplex PCR reads, giving one row per CDR3 protein. Of about 48,000 distinct CDR3 sequences in the sample, under 75% were seen once. This clonotype has more than one count but fewer than ten. Its antigen is not known. A much larger clone differs by one base, so this may be a read error. In germline, CDR1 is DFQATT, CDR2 SNEGSKA (reference sequence). The CDR3 consists of 13 residues. No cell sorting was done before RNA was extracted from the tissue. Distant lung tissue was collected more than 3 cm away from the tumor edge. Newly diagnosed lung cancer patients had thoracic surgery in China, August–late 2014, without prior chemotherapy. General study findings and limits: Significantly higher TCR diversity was found in tumor than normal lung. Patients with more diverse tumor TCRs had worse survival.

The V call is TRBV20-1, the J call TRBJ2-3; TRBD1 or TRBD2 may be the D gene (5 bases each). Specimen: distant non-tumor lung tissue. This TCR came from a woman in her seventies with non-small cell lung cancer. CDR3 in amino acids: CTGTLGGADTQYF. The CDR3 region has the DNA TGCACTGGGACCCTAGGTGGAGCAGATACGCAGTATTTT.